One sample yielded the 8 T cell receptor beta chains listed below, sequenced in a study of control samples from healthy donors and cancer patients. Sequencing was performed with immunoSEQ multiplex PCR; in TCRdb, only in-frame clones are kept and a portion is missing. This sample has roughly 120,000 clones, with approximately 90% found just once. Material: blood. These receptors were obtained from a woman under 30 in good health.

This chain joins TRBV7-2 and TRBJ2-2; 8 positions agree with TRBD2. V lost 7 bases to trimming and J lost 5 bases; unmatched junction nucleotides: 15. The CDR3 covers 17 residues. Germline assignment: CDR1 SGHTA and CDR2 FQGNSA. CDR3 in amino acids: CASTQDRLAGPTGELFF. For the CDR3, the DNA is TGTGCCAGCACACAAGACCGGCTAGCGGGTCCTACCGGGGAGCTGTTTTTT.

The chain is built from TRBV28 and TRBJ2-2, with TRBD1 identical over 10 bases. This CDR3 has 16 residues. Germline assignment: CDR1 MDHEN and CDR2 SYDVKM. Trimming cost V 6 bases and J 6 bases; bases outside gene matches: 10. The CDR3 loop is CASRTTGGEIAGELFF. The CDR3 region has the DNA TGTGCCAGCAGGACGACAGGGGGCGAAATCGCCGGGGAGCTGTTTTTT.

V is TRBV2 and J is TRBJ2-3, with D hard to call. The V gene lost 3 bases and the J gene lost 8 bases, with 9 bases spanning the gap. CDR3 length: 12 residues. The germline gives CDR1 SNHLY, CDR2 FYNNEI. In nucleotides, the CDR3 is TGTGCCAGCAGTGATCAGGCTGGTACGCAGTATTTT. Protein product: CASSDQAGTQYF.

This chain joins TRBV7-9 and TRBJ1-2; the D gene is possibly TRBD1 (5 bases). Germline CDR1 reads SEHNR; CDR2 reads FQNEAQ (reference sequence). This CDR3 contains 14 residues. Trimming left V 1 base short and J 8 bases short, with 14 bases between. The CDR3: CASSLDGGSKGYTF. As DNA, the CDR3 is TGTGCCAGCAGCTTAGATGGGGGTAGTAAGGGCTACACCTTC.

The chain carries TRBV9 and TRBJ2-7; tentatively, D is TRBD2 (7 bases). The CDR3 is 15 residues long. Germline loops: CDR1 SGDLS, CDR2 YYNGEE. V lost 3 bases and J 5 bases, leaving 18 bases between the germline ends. CDR3 bases: TGTGCCAGCAGCGAGGGGGAGGGATGGTCCGACGAGCAGTACTTC. Protein: CASSEGEGWSDEQYF.

The J gene is TRBJ2-3, the V gene TRBV7-6; the D gene could be TRBD1 or TRBD2 (5 bases each). Germline loops: CDR1 SGHVS, CDR2 FNYEAQ. There are 15 residues in the CDR3. V lost 5 bases to trimming and J lost 2 bases, with 14 bases between them. The CDR3 protein is CASSPLWGNTDTQYF. CDR3 DNA: TGTGCCAGCAGCCCTTTATGGGGGAACACAGATACGCAGTATTTT.

This chain connects TRBV10-1 to TRBJ2-3, with no clear D. With 0 bases removed from V and 5 bases from J, the gap between germline ends came to 9 bases. The CDR3 is made up of 14 amino acids. Per germline, CDR1 WNHNN and CDR2 SYGVQD (reference sequence). CDR3 bases: TGCGCCAGCAGTGAGTCCAAAGGGTTAGATACGCAGTATTTT. Encoded protein: CASSESKGLDTQYF.

This clone was found once. The chain links TRBV19 to TRBJ1-5; D might be TRBD1 (5 bases). The V end lost 3 bases, the J end lost 5 bases, and 8 bases lay between the germline ends. This CDR3 region has 13 residues. The germline CDR1 and CDR2 sequences are LNHDA and SQIVND (reference sequence). CDR3 sequence: CASSIGTYQPQHF. The CDR3 region has the DNA TGTGCCAGTAGTATCGGGACGTATCAGCCCCAGCATTTT.